This entry describes one TCR beta chain. Its specificity is unknown. Trimming left V 2 bases short and J 1 base short, with 17 bases between. This CDR3 is 17 amino acids long. The germline V gene encodes CDR1 SGHTA and CDR2 FQGNSA. The data originate from a study of T cells in Graves' hyperthyroidism and ophthalmopathy. The diagnostic basis comprised clinical symptoms, serum thyroxine and TRAb, thyroid ultrasound and orbital computed tomography. From RNA transcripts, TCR beta CDR3 regions were amplified. TCR CDR3 regions were first amplified by RT-PCR with HTBI primers. In TCRdb, the multiplex PCR reads were re-called with MiXCR into one record per CDR3 protein. The profile shows a few hundred thousand distinct CDR3 sequences, around 45% of them singletons. General study results and limits: Blood also showed most of the thyroid clonotypes that were expanded above 0.001. Ophthalmopathy, as predicted by the model, came a median 6.5 months after the prediction.

The J gene is TRBJ1-1, the V gene TRBV7-2, with D possibly TRBD1 on 6 matching bases. The sequenced material came from peripheral blood or thyroid tissue (not recorded which). The receptor's source is an adult woman with Graves' disease, either hyperthyroidism or ophthalmopathy (not recorded which). Written as DNA, the CDR3 is TGTGCCAGCAGCTTATCGCAGGGGAACGCTCCGAACACTGAAGCTTTCTTT. Translating gives CASSLSQGNAPNTEAFF.